This paragraph reports one T cell receptor (beta chain). Its antigen is still unknown. CDR1 is SEHNR, CDR2 FQNEAQ, per germline (reference sequence). Trimming took 4 bases from V and 0 from J; bases not matched to a gene: 6. The CDR3 totals 16 residues. Sequenced by immunoSEQ multiplex PCR; TCRdb stores in-frame clones only, minus some. The table records several thousand clones, 55% to 80% of them present only once. This sample stems from a study of CD8 T cell repertoires and HIV-1 epitope variants. Background on the study: Controls included no peptide, Ebola AY9 epitope, and a CMV, EBV, flu pool. Epitopes were three Gag families plus Nef HW9 and YT9.

The receptor was derived from a male donor with HIV. Sequenced sample: cultured CD8+ T cells derived from PBMCs. The gene calls are TRBV7-9 and TRBJ1-5; TRBD1 aligns across 7 bases. As DNA, the CDR3 is TGTGCCAGCAGCTCCGACAGGGAGTATAGCAATCAGCCCCAGCATTTT. It encodes CASSSDREYSNQPQHF.